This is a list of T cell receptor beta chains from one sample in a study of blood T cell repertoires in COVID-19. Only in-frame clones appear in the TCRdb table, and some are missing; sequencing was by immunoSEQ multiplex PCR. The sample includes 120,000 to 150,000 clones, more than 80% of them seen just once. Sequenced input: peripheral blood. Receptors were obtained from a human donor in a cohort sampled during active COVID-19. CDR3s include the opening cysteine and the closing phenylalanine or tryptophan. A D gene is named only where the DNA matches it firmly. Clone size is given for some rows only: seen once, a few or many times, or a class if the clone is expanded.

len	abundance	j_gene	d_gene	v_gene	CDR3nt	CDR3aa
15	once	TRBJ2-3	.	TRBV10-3	TGTGCCATCAGTGGTGCAGCGATTAGCACAGATACGCAGTATTTT	CAISGAAISTDTQYF
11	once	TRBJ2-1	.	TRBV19	TGTGCCAGTAGTACGCGCGATGAGCAGTTCTTC	CASSTRDEQFF
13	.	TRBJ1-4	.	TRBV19	TGTGCCAGTAGTACAGTCACGCAAGAAAAACTGTTTTTT	CASSTVTQEKLFF
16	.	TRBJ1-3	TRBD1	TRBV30	TGTGCCTGGAGTGTACAGGGGGGAAGTAGTGGAAACACCATATATTTT	CAWSVQGGSSGNTIYF
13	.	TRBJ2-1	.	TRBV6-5	TGTGCCAGCAAGGGGGGGACCACCAATGAGCAGTTCTTC	CASKGGTTNEQFF
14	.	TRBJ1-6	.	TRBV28	TGTGCCAGCAGACGCCCGCCTATCGATTCACCCCTCCACTTT	CASRRPPIDSPLHF
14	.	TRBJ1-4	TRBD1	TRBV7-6	TGTGCCAGCAGCGTACAGGGGGGATATGAAAAATTGTTTTTT	CASSVQGGYEKLFF
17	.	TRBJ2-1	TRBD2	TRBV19	TGTGCCAGTAGTATAGGACTAGCGGGAGAGTCGGACAATGAGCAGTTCTTC	CASSIGLAGESDNEQFF
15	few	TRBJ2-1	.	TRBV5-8	TGTGCCAGCAGCTTGGGGCCTAGCTCCTACAATGAGCAGTTCTTC	CASSLGPSSYNEQFF
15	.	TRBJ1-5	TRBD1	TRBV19	TGTGCCAGTAGTATAGCCAGGGGGAGCAATCAGCCCCAGCATTTT	CASSIARGSNQPQHF
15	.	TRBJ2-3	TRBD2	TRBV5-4	TGTGCCAGCAGCTTGGGTGGGAGGGGTGCAGATACGCAGTATTTT	CASSLGGRGADTQYF
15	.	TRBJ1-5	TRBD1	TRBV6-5	TGTGCCAGCAGTTACCAGGGGGGACGCAATCAGCCCCAGCATTTT	CASSYQGGRNQPQHF
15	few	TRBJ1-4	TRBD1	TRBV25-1	TGTGCCAGCAGTGCTGGGACAGGGTTCGGTGAAAAACTGTTTTTT	CASSAGTGFGEKLFF
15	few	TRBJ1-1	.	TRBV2	TGTGCCAGCAGTGAAACAGGCAGGCCAAACACTGAAGCTTTCTTT	CASSETGRPNTEAFF
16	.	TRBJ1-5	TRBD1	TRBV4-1	TGCGCCAGCAGCCAAGGTGCGCAGGGGGCAAATCAGCCCCAGCATTTT	CASSQGAQGANQPQHF
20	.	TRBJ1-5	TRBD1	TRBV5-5	TGTGCCAGCAGCTCCCGGTCGGCCGGGACAGGGCTTTTTAGCAATCAGCCCCAGCATTTT	CASSSRSAGTGLFSNQPQHF
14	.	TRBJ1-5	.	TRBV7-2	TGTGCCAGCAGCCCGACAGGCCCTATACAGCCCCAGCATTTT	CASSPTGPIQPQHF
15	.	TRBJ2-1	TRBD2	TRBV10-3	TGTGCCATCAGTGAGACGATTAGCGGGATAAATGAGCAGTTCTTC	CAISETISGINEQFF
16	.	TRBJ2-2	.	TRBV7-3	TGTGCCAGCAGCCCTGGGGGGACAGTAAACACCGGGGAGCTGTTTTTT	CASSPGGTVNTGELFF
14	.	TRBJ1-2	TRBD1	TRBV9	TGTGCCAGCAGCGCTTCGGACAGGGACTATGGCTACACCTTC	CASSASDRDYGYTF
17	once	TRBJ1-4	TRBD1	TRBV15	TGTGCCACCAGCGGAACCGGGACAGGGTCGAACTTTGAAAAACTGTTTTTT	CATSGTGTGSNFEKLFF
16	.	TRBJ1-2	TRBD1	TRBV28	TGTGCCAGCAGTTTATCGACAGGGGGCCGGGAGAATGGCTACACCTTC	CASSLSTGGRENGYTF
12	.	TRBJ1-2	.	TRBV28	TGTGCCAGCAGTTTAGGACAGTATGGCTACACCTTC	CASSLGQYGYTF
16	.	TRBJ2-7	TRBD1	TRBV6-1	TGTGCCAGCAGTGAAGCTGGGACAGGGCCGACCTACGAGCAGTACTTC	CASSEAGTGPTYEQYF
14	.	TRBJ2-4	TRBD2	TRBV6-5	TGTGCCAGCAGTTACGGGACTAGTGGAAACATTCAGTACTTC	CASSYGTSGNIQYF
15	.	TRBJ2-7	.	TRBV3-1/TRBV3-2	TGTGCCAGCAGCCAAGATTCCGGGTACTCCTACGAGCAGTACTTC	CASSQDSGYSYEQYF
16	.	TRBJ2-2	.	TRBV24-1	TGTGCCACCAGTGACCGGGCCCGGGCGGGGACCGGGGAGCTGTTTTTT	CATSDRARAGTGELFF
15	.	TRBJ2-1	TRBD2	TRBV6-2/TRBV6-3	TGTGCCAGCAGTTATAGGCTAGCGGGGGACAATGAGCAGTTCTTC	CASSYRLAGDNEQFF
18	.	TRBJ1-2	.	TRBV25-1	TGTGCCAGCGCTGGTACCGGGACACCAGCCTCCGCGGGCTATGGCTACACCTTC	CASAGTGTPASAGYGYTF
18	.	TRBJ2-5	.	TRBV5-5	TGTGCCAGCAGCTTGGGGGACGGGGTAGCGGAGAGACGTGAGACCCAGTACTTC	CASSLGDGVAERRETQYF
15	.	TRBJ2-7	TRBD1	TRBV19	TGTGCCAGTAGTGCGTTCCGGGACAGTAATTACGAGCAGTACTTC	CASSAFRDSNYEQYF
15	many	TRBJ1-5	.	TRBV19	TGTGCCAGTAGTATAGGTAACAGCCTCAATCAGCCCCAGCATTTT	CASSIGNSLNQPQHF
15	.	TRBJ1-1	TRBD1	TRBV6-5	TGTGCCAGCAGAGGGGGGGACAGGCGGAACACTGAAGCTTTCTTT	CASRGGDRRNTEAFF
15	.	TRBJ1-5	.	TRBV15	TGTGCCACCAGCAGAGATTCGCGTGGGAGATCGCCCCAGCATTTT	CATSRDSRGRSPQHF
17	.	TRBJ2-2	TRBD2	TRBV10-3	TGTGCCATCAGTGAGCCGGGACTAGCGGCGAACACCGGGGAGCTGTTTTTT	CAISEPGLAANTGELFF
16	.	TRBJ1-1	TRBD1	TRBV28	TGTGCCAGCAGTTTATACAAGACAGGGGGAAGAACTGAAGCTTTCTTT	CASSLYKTGGRTEAFF
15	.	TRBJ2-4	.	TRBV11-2	TGTGCCAGCAGCTTAGAATTCGGGGCCAAAAACATTCAGTACTTC	CASSLEFGAKNIQYF
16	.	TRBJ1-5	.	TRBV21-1	TGTGCCAGCCGAGGCCGTCCCCGAGTGAGCAATCAGCCCCAGCATTTT	CASRGRPRVSNQPQHF
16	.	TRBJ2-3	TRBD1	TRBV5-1	TGCGCCAGCAGCTTGGCGGCAGGGGGTGTCACAGATACGCAGTATTTT	CASSLAAGGVTDTQYF
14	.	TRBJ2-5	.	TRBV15	TGTGCCACCAGCAGAGATCGGGTGGAAGAGACCCAGTACTTC	CATSRDRVEETQYF
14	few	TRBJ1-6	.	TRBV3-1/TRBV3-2	TGTGCCAGCAGCCAAGAGGACAGAATGGCACCCCTCCACTTT	CASSQEDRMAPLHF
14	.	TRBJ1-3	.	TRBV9	TGTGCCAGCAGCGTACAGGTGGATGGAAACACCATATATTTT	CASSVQVDGNTIYF
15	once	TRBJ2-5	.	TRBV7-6	TGTGCCAGCAGCTTAAACAGGGAGTCCCAAGAGACCCAGTACTTC	CASSLNRESQETQYF
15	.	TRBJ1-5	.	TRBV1	TGCACCAGCAGGGAGGGCAGACATAGCAATCAGCCCCAGCATTTT	CTSREGRHSNQPQHF
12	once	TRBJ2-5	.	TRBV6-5	TGTGCCAGCAGATCCCAGGGCGAGACCCAGTACTTC	CASRSQGETQYF
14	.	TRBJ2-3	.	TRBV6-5	TGTGCCAGCAAAGCGGGCCAACCAGGGAATACGCAGTATTTT	CASKAGQPGNTQYF
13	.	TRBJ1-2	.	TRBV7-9	TGTGCCAGTAAGGGGCAGGCTGATTATGGCTACACCTTC	CASKGQADYGYTF
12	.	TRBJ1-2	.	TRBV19	TGTGCCAGTAGTATCTTCCTACGTGGCTACACCTTC	CASSIFLRGYTF
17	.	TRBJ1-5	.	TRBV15	TGTGCCACCAGCAGAGACTTGGGCAGGAATAGCAATCAGCCCCAGCATTTT	CATSRDLGRNSNQPQHF
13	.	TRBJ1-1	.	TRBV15	TGTGCCACCAGCGGTCAGGTGAGAACTGAAGCTTTCTTT	CATSGQVRTEAFF
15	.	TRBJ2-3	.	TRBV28	TGTGCCAGCAGTCCGCGACTAAGCGACGCAGATACGCAGTATTTT	CASSPRLSDADTQYF
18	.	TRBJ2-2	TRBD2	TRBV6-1	TGTGCCAGCAGTGATTTGTTGCTAGCGGGTACTTTTCCAGGGGAGCTGTTTTTT	CASSDLLLAGTFPGELFF
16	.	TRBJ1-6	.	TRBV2	TGTGCCAGCACCGCGTCCCGTAGCTCCTATAATTCACCCCTCCACTTT	CASTASRSSYNSPLHF
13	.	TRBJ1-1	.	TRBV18	TGTGCCAGCTCACCAGCAGGGAACACTGAAGCTTTCTTT	CASSPAGNTEAFF
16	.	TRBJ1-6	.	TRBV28	TGTGCCAGCAGTTCCTCGCAGGGCTCCTATAATTCACCCCTCCACTTT	CASSSSQGSYNSPLHF
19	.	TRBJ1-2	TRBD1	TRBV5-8	TGTGCCAGCAGCTTGGAGGACCCCGTGACAGGGGCGACTAACTATGGCTACACCTTC	CASSLEDPVTGATNYGYTF